This is a list of T cell receptor beta chains from one sample in a study of T-cell reconstitution after alpha-beta-depleted transplantation in children. TCRdb independently ran MiXCR on the PCR reads; one entry per CDR3 protein. Of roughly 790,000 distinct CDR3 sequences listed, roughly 15% are singletons. Here the sequenced sample was PBMCs, mostly from graft donor cells, taken 360 days after TCRalphabeta/CD19-depleted stem cell transplant. These receptors were obtained from a male patient aged 10 to 17 who had a stem cell transplant for acute lymphoblastic leukemia, so the T cells may come from the graft donor. Each CDR3 is given with its conserved first and last residue. Expanded clones get a size class; other rows say once, few or many, or leave the size out.

>-|TRBJ2-7|TRBV7-8|18
CASSLRGALDGQSYEQYF
>few|TRBJ2-7|TRBV4-1|15
CASSQVASGTYEQYF
>-|TRBJ2-3|TRBV12-3/TRBV12-4|12
CASRVILDTQYF
>many|TRBJ2-1|TRBV9|15
CASSVGTSGRGEQFF
>many|TRBJ2-2|TRBV4-2|14
CASREETNTGELFF
>few|TRBJ2-3|TRBV24-1|19
CATSDLQISGATSTDTQYF
>many|TRBJ2-5|TRBV21-1|13
CASSKDTGETQYF
>few|TRBJ2-1|TRBV7-3|17
CASSLTSGLAPGNEQFF
>-|TRBJ2-2|TRBV5-1|16
CASSEMTGLDAGELFF
>few|TRBJ2-7|TRBV27|15
CASSPLDRVDYEQYF
>-|TRBJ2-7|TRBV14|15
CASSSQTGSHYEQYF
>few|TRBJ2-2|TRBV9|13
CASSATSPGELFF
>few|TRBJ2-1|TRBV24-1|13
CATSDTGTTEQFF
>few|TRBJ2-1|TRBV3-1|17
CASSQVYRSGRRDEQFF
>-|-|TRBV11-2|13
CASSGQGAYEQFF
>-|TRBJ2-7|TRBV6-1|15
CASSKRSGTAYEQYF
>few|TRBJ1-6|TRBV6-5|15
CASSYSPVRGSPLHF
>-|TRBJ2-2|TRBV10-3|13
CAISPWPAGELFF